Listed below are T cell receptor beta chains from one sample, sequenced in a study of blood T cell repertoires in COVID-19. Some clones are missing from TCRdb's copy, which holds only in-frame ones; the method was immunoSEQ multiplex PCR. The repertoire holds approximately 310,000 clones, with approximately 88% as singletons. Material: PBMCs or T cells enriched from blood (not recorded which). The source is a man aged 55 to 70 who had recovered from COVID-19. The CDR3 runs from the conserved cysteine through the conserved F or W. A D gene is named only where the DNA matches it firmly. The size field is filled for only some rows; it gives once, few, many or a size class.

v_call	d_call	clone_size	j_call	cdr3_aa	cdr3_nt
TRBV7-6	TRBD2	.	TRBJ2-7	CASSLAGSGRSYEQYF	TGTGCCAGCAGCTTAGCAGGTAGCGGGAGATCCTACGAGCAGTACTTC
TRBV24-1	.	.	TRBJ2-7	CATSDNSYEQYF	TGTGCCACCAGTGATAATAGCTACGAGCAGTACTTC
TRBV7-9	.	.	TRBJ2-7	CASSLDTYEQYF	TGTGCCAGCAGCTTAGACACGTACGAGCAGTACTTC
TRBV3-1/TRBV3-2	TRBD2	.	TRBJ2-7	CASSHRTSGNEQYF	TGTGCCAGCAGCCATCGGACTAGCGGGAACGAGCAGTACTTC
TRBV2	.	.	TRBJ1-1	CASDNQGGTEAFF	TGTGCCAGCGACAACCAAGGGGGTACTGAAGCTTTCTTT
TRBV9	TRBD2	.	TRBJ2-3	CASSVGLSGNTDTQYF	TGTGCCAGCAGCGTAGGGCTTAGCGGGAACACAGATACGCAGTATTTT
TRBV18	TRBD2	.	TRBJ2-5	CASSPIGGAGDLETQYF	TGTGCCAGCTCACCAATTGGAGGAGCGGGAGATTTAGAGACCCAGTACTTC
TRBV14	TRBD1	.	TRBJ2-1	CASSRQIDRDNNEQFF	TGTGCCAGCAGCCGACAAATAGACAGGGACAACAATGAGCAGTTCTTC
TRBV6-5	TRBD1	.	TRBJ1-5	CASRPTGGGQPQHF	TGTGCCAGCAGACCAACAGGGGGCGGTCAGCCCCAGCATTTT
TRBV4-3	.	.	TRBJ2-7	CASSQAPGASPYEQYF	TGCGCCAGCAGCCAAGCGCCAGGGGCCAGCCCCTACGAGCAGTACTTC
TRBV4-1	.	.	TRBJ2-7	CASSQNPVYEQYF	TGCGCCAGCAGCCAGAATCCGGTCTACGAGCAGTACTTC
TRBV19	TRBD1	.	TRBJ1-6	CASSTYRQGSPLHF	TGTGCCAGTAGTACGTACAGACAGGGTTCACCCCTCCACTTT
TRBV6-2/TRBV6-3	TRBD1	.	TRBJ2-4	CASSYSGDRKNIQYF	TGTGCCAGCAGTTACTCGGGGGACAGGAAAAACATTCAGTACTTC
TRBV18	TRBD1	.	TRBJ1-2	CASSPAGTGENGYTF	TGTGCCAGCTCACCCGCCGGGACAGGTGAAAATGGCTACACCTTC
TRBV19	.	.	TRBJ1-4	CASSIGGQSPNEKLFF	TGTGCCAGTAGTATCGGTGGACAGAGCCCTAATGAAAAACTGTTTTTT
TRBV7-2	.	.	TRBJ1-1	CASSIQPGVGGTEAFF	TGTGCCAGCAGCATACAGCCCGGGGTGGGGGGCACTGAAGCTTTCTTT
TRBV7-2	TRBD2	.	TRBJ2-1	CASSSSGLQDNEQFF	TGTGCCAGCAGCAGCTCGGGACTACAAGACAATGAGCAGTTCTTC
TRBV28	TRBD2	.	TRBJ2-3	CASSQMLAGSLNTQYF	TGTGCCAGCAGTCAAATGCTAGCGGGCTCTCTAAATACGCAGTATTTT
TRBV2	TRBD2	few	TRBJ2-7	CASSESGGGSYEQYF	TGTGCCAGCAGTGAATCGGGGGGAGGCTCCTACGAGCAGTACTTC
TRBV28	TRBD2	.	TRBJ2-1	CASSSTGTSGNEQFF	TGTGCCAGCAGTTCCACCGGGACTAGTGGCAATGAGCAGTTCTTC
TRBV7-2	.	.	TRBJ2-7	CASSLGDTYEQYF	TGTGCCAGCAGCTTGGGGGACACCTACGAGCAGTACTTC
TRBV28	.	.	TRBJ1-5	CASGGQSNQPQHF	TGTGCCAGCGGTGGACAGAGCAATCAGCCCCAGCATTTT
TRBV7-2	TRBD2	.	TRBJ2-3	CASSLSGLAGVTDTQYF	TGTGCCAGCAGCTTATCGGGACTAGCGGGAGTGACAGATACGCAGTATTTT
TRBV2	TRBD1	.	TRBJ2-1	CASIDAGQGSHEQFF	TGTGCCAGCATAGATGCTGGACAGGGTTCCCATGAGCAGTTCTTC
TRBV25-1	.	.	TRBJ1-2	CASSESLRDNNYGYTF	TGTGCCAGCAGTGAATCTTTAAGGGACAATAACTATGGCTACACCTTC
TRBV6-5	.	.	TRBJ2-1	CASKRGTDTYNEQFF	TGTGCCAGCAAGCGCGGGACGGATACCTACAATGAGCAGTTCTTC